Following are 9 T cell receptor beta chains from one sample sequenced in a study of metastatic and nonmetastatic thyroid tumors. TCRdb called clones again from the PCR reads with MiXCR. The sample yields around 8,700 clones, 26% seen once. Patients had received no treatment of any kind before thyroid surgery. Sequenced input: adjacent normal tissue. The receptors were sampled from a female donor with papillary thyroid cancer or a benign thyroid nodule (not recorded which). Some clones in this sample may be carry-over from other donors' samples.

This clone has a handful of counts. This chain connects TRBV9 to TRBJ2-5; D is possibly TRBD1 (5 bases). V dropped 1 base and J dropped 3 bases, with 13 bases sitting between them. CDR1 SGDLS and CDR2 YYNGEE come from the germline V gene. CDR3 length: 15 residues. The CDR3 DNA is TGTGCCAGCAGCGTACAGGGTATAATTGAAGAGACCCAGTACTTC. This translates into CASSVQGIIEETQYF.

J is TRBJ2-7 and V is TRBV6-1; 12 nucleotides line up with TRBD1. Trimming cost V 10 bases and J 5 bases; bases outside gene matches: 6. Germline-derived CDR1 and CDR2 are MNHNS and SASEGT. The CDR3 has 13 amino acids. The CDR3 region has the DNA TGTGCCACCCCGGGACAGGGGGCGGACGAGCAGTACTTC. Translating it yields CATPGQGADEQYF.

The chain couples TRBV13 to TRBJ1-1; D perhaps matches TRBD1 (6 bases). Trimming removed 6 bases at V and 4 bases at J, with 15 bases between. This CDR3 contains 14 residues. From germline, CDR1 is PRHDT and CDR2 FYEKMQ (reference sequence). The CDR3: CASRTTGMGTEAFF. The CDR3 DNA reads as TGTGCCAGCAGGACAACAGGGATGGGCACTGAAGCTTTCTTT.

This chain connects TRBV6-5 to TRBJ2-5; possibly TRBD1 for D (8 bases). CDR1 is MNHEY and CDR2 is SVGAGI in the germline V gene. With 2 bases removed from V and 4 bases from J, the gap between germline ends came to 20 bases. The CDR3 has 17 amino acids. This CDR3 is CASSYQGASGAGETQYF. The CDR3 nucleotides read TGTGCCAGCAGTTACCAGGGGGCTAGCGGAGCCGGAGAGACCCAGTACTTC.

This clone was seen at least ten times. A read error may explain this, as a much larger clone is one base away. The same CDR3 arises from other DNA sequences in this sample as well. The chain recombines TRBV6-1 with TRBJ2-1; D might be TRBD2 (6 bases). The CDR3 loop spans 14 amino acids. Germline lookup yields CDR1 MNHNS and CDR2 SASEGT. The CDR3 here is CASSRGSSYNEQFF. For the CDR3, the DNA is TGCGCCAGCAGCCGGGGGAGCTCCTACAATGAGCAGTTCTTC.

Within the sample, this clone is medium-sized (0.01 to 0.1%). The chain combines TRBV6-5 with TRBJ1-1, with D hard to call. CDR3 length: 14 residues. The V gene lost 2 bases and the J gene lost 3 bases, with 10 bases spanning the gap. Germline CDR1 and CDR2: MNHEY and SVGAGI. CDR3 residues: CASSYDREDTEAFF. The CDR3, as DNA: TGTGCCAGCAGTTACGATAGGGAGGACACTGAAGCTTTCTTT.

This clone has ten or more counts. The V gene is TRBV4-3, the J gene TRBJ1-6, with 7 bases that match TRBD1. After removal of 2 bases from V and 7 bases from J, the junction contained 8 bases not matched to a gene. CDR3 length: 16 amino acids. Germline CDR1 LGHNA, CDR2 YSLEER. The CDR3: CASSQYVQGDNSPLHF. The CDR3 coding sequence is TGCGCCAGCAGCCAATATGTGCAGGGGGACAATTCACCCCTCCACTTT.

This clone is deemed medium-sized. The chain couples TRBV12-5 to TRBJ2-3; 9 nucleotides line up with TRBD1. V shed 0 bases, J shed 4 bases, and the junction held 2 bases outside the gene matches. The CDR3 extends over 15 amino acids. Germline V lookup: CDR1 LGHNT, CDR2 FRNRAP. The CDR3 bases are TGTGCTAGTGGTTTGGTACAGGGGGCCGCAGATACGCAGTATTTT. This codes for CASGLVQGAADTQYF.

In its sample, this clone was seen a few times. The rearrangement uses TRBV5-1 and TRBJ1-1; no clear D. This CDR3 has 15 amino acids. V was trimmed by 0 bases and J by 0 bases, leaving 9 bases between them. Germline loops: CDR1 SGHRS, CDR2 YFSETQ. The CDR3 coding sequence is TGCGCCAGCAGCTTGGGGGTAGATCTGAACACTGAAGCTTTCTTT. It yields the protein CASSLGVDLNTEAFF.